The rows below give T cell receptor beta chains drawn from one sample of a study of cytomegalovirus exposure and HLA in healthy donors. Sequencing used immunoSEQ multiplex PCR; TCRdb keeps in-frame clones, though not all of them. Found here are 200,000 to 250,000 clones, approximately 80% of them singletons; the top ten hold 1.1% to 1.5%. The sequenced sample was PBMCs. The receptors originated from a girl aged 10 to 17 in good health and CMV-seronegative. Both conserved end residues are part of each CDR3. The order of the fields is J gene, D gene, V gene, clone size, CDR3 DNA, CDR3 protein. D genes are given only for firm matches. Not every row has a clone size; where given, it reads once, few, many or a size class.

J gene: TRBJ2-7
D gene: -
V gene: TRBV28
clone size: -
CDR3 DNA: TGTGCCAGCAGTTTAACAGGAACCTACGAGCAGTACTTC
CDR3 protein: CASSLTGTYEQYF

J gene: TRBJ1-2
D gene: -
V gene: TRBV7-9
clone size: -
CDR3 DNA: TGTGCCAGCAGCTTAAACAGCTTACCCTATGGCTACACCTTC
CDR3 protein: CASSLNSLPYGYTF

J gene: TRBJ2-3
D gene: -
V gene: TRBV7-9
clone size: -
CDR3 DNA: TGTTCCAGCAGCTTACTCACAGATACGCAGTATTTT
CDR3 protein: CSSSLLTDTQYF

J gene: TRBJ2-2
D gene: TRBD2
V gene: TRBV5-6
clone size: few
CDR3 DNA: TGTGCCAGCAGCGGGGGACTAGCGGGCCCGAACACCGGGGAGCTGTTTTTT
CDR3 protein: CASSGGLAGPNTGELFF

J gene: TRBJ1-1
D gene: -
V gene: TRBV5-5
clone size: once
CDR3 DNA: TGTGCCAGCAGCTTTAAAGTCGGGGCTTTCTTT
CDR3 protein: CASSFKVGAFF

J gene: TRBJ1-1
D gene: -
V gene: TRBV11-2
clone size: -
CDR3 DNA: TGTGCCAGCAGCGCCCGGTCGCGGGGACTGAACACTGAAGCTTTCTTT
CDR3 protein: CASSARSRGLNTEAFF

J gene: TRBJ2-7
D gene: TRBD2
V gene: TRBV27
clone size: -
CDR3 DNA: TGTGCCAGCAGTCAGCGGGAGTGGTCCGAGCAGTACTTC
CDR3 protein: CASSQREWSEQYF

J gene: TRBJ1-5
D gene: -
V gene: TRBV28
clone size: -
CDR3 DNA: TGTGCTAGCAGTCTTGACTTTGGGAGGGGACTCAATCAGCCCCAGCATTTT
CDR3 protein: CASSLDFGRGLNQPQHF

J gene: TRBJ2-2
D gene: -
V gene: TRBV28
clone size: -
CDR3 DNA: TGTGCCAGCAGCTTCCTAGATAGGGAGCTGTTTTTT
CDR3 protein: CASSFLDRELFF

J gene: TRBJ2-7
D gene: TRBD1
V gene: TRBV19
clone size: -
CDR3 DNA: TGTGCCAGTAGTATTGGGGGCAGGGGGCTTCCCTACGAGCAGTACTTC
CDR3 protein: CASSIGGRGLPYEQYF

J gene: TRBJ1-4
D gene: TRBD1
V gene: TRBV28
clone size: many
CDR3 DNA: TGTGCCAGCGTTGCAGGGGGCAATGAAAAACTGTTTTTT
CDR3 protein: CASVAGGNEKLFF

J gene: TRBJ2-5
D gene: TRBD2
V gene: TRBV7-6
clone size: few
CDR3 DNA: TGTGCCAGCAGCTTAAATTCAGCGGGGGGGCGGGAGACCCAGTACTTC
CDR3 protein: CASSLNSAGGRETQYF

J gene: TRBJ1-1
D gene: TRBD1
V gene: TRBV28
clone size: -
CDR3 DNA: TGTGCCAGCATACTACAGGGGGCGCGGACTGAAGCTTTCTTT
CDR3 protein: CASILQGARTEAFF

J gene: TRBJ2-1
D gene: -
V gene: TRBV7-9
clone size: -
CDR3 DNA: TGTGCCAGCAGCTTTAACAATGAGCAGTTCTTC
CDR3 protein: CASSFNNEQFF

J gene: TRBJ2-1
D gene: -
V gene: TRBV6-1
clone size: -
CDR3 DNA: TGTGCCAGCAGCAGACTAGGCCAGCAGTTCTTC
CDR3 protein: CASSRLGQQFF

J gene: TRBJ2-1
D gene: TRBD1
V gene: TRBV11-2
clone size: -
CDR3 DNA: TGTGCCAGCAGCTCAACAGGGGTAGGAATTACCTACAATGAGCAGTTCTTC
CDR3 protein: CASSSTGVGITYNEQFF

J gene: TRBJ2-7
D gene: -
V gene: TRBV21-1
clone size: -
CDR3 DNA: TGTGCCAGCAGCAACGGACGGGGACTAGCGGGACCCTACGAGCAGTACTTC
CDR3 protein: CASSNGRGLAGPYEQYF

J gene: TRBJ1-4
D gene: -
V gene: TRBV4-2
clone size: few
CDR3 DNA: TGTGCCAGCAGCCAAGAAAAACTAAATGAAAAACTGTTTTTT
CDR3 protein: CASSQEKLNEKLFF

J gene: TRBJ1-1
D gene: TRBD1
V gene: TRBV2
clone size: -
CDR3 DNA: TGTGCCAGCAGTGAATATGTACAGGGGGCTAACACTGAAGCTTTCTTT
CDR3 protein: CASSEYVQGANTEAFF

J gene: TRBJ2-7
D gene: TRBD2
V gene: TRBV13
clone size: -
CDR3 DNA: TGTGCCAGCAGCTTAGAAGGGCGGGGGGCGACCTACGAGCAGTACTTC
CDR3 protein: CASSLEGRGATYEQYF

J gene: TRBJ2-7
D gene: -
V gene: TRBV27
clone size: -
CDR3 DNA: TGTGCCAGCAGTTGGCTCAAAACAAGCTACGAGCAGTACTTC
CDR3 protein: CASSWLKTSYEQYF

J gene: TRBJ2-7
D gene: -
V gene: TRBV28
clone size: -
CDR3 DNA: TGTGCCAGCCGAAAGGCCTATGAGGTCGCAAGGGAGCAGTACTTC
CDR3 protein: CASRKAYEVAREQYF

J gene: TRBJ2-1
D gene: TRBD2
V gene: TRBV7-2
clone size: -
CDR3 DNA: TGTGCCAGCAGCTTAGCCAGCGGGGGGGCGGCATTCGAGCAGTTCTTC
CDR3 protein: CASSLASGGAAFEQFF

J gene: TRBJ1-2
D gene: TRBD1
V gene: TRBV4-3
clone size: few
CDR3 DNA: TGCGCCAGCAGCCTCAGTGGCGGGACAGTGGATGGCTACACCTTC
CDR3 protein: CASSLSGGTVDGYTF

J gene: TRBJ2-7
D gene: TRBD2
V gene: TRBV11-2
clone size: -
CDR3 DNA: TGTGCCAGCAGCTTAGGGTCGGGCGGGAGTCAAGACGAGCAGTACTTC
CDR3 protein: CASSLGSGGSQDEQYF

J gene: TRBJ1-3
D gene: -
V gene: TRBV5-5
clone size: once
CDR3 DNA: TGTGCCAGCAGCCCAAGGGGTAACTCTGGAAACACCATATATTTT
CDR3 protein: CASSPRGNSGNTIYF

J gene: TRBJ2-2
D gene: -
V gene: TRBV5-1
clone size: -
CDR3 DNA: TGCGCCAGCATGGGGTTGGGACACCAAGCACCTACCGGGGAGCTGTTTTTT
CDR3 protein: CASMGLGHQAPTGELFF

J gene: TRBJ1-1
D gene: -
V gene: TRBV28
clone size: once
CDR3 DNA: TGTGCCAGCAGTTTTTTCTGGGACTCGAACACTGAAGCTTTCTTT
CDR3 protein: CASSFFWDSNTEAFF

J gene: TRBJ2-3
D gene: -
V gene: TRBV2
clone size: -
CDR3 DNA: TGTGCCAGCAGTGGCGGTAGCGGCCGTTCAGATACGCAGTATTTT
CDR3 protein: CASSGGSGRSDTQYF

J gene: TRBJ2-2
D gene: -
V gene: TRBV5-1
clone size: -
CDR3 DNA: TGCGCCAGCAGCTTGGACAGACAGGCCAACGGGGAGCTGTTTTTT
CDR3 protein: CASSLDRQANGELFF

J gene: TRBJ2-1
D gene: TRBD2
V gene: TRBV19
clone size: -
CDR3 DNA: TGTGCCAGTAGTATTACGGGAGGCCCATTGGACACCTACAATGAGCAGTTCTTC
CDR3 protein: CASSITGGPLDTYNEQFF

J gene: TRBJ2-1
D gene: -
V gene: TRBV6-5
clone size: -
CDR3 DNA: TGTGCCAGCGGCGGGACTCTTGAGCAGTTCTTC
CDR3 protein: CASGGTLEQFF

J gene: TRBJ1-5
D gene: TRBD1
V gene: TRBV30
clone size: -
CDR3 DNA: TGTGCCTGGAGAGGACAGGGAGGCCAGCCCCAGCATTTT
CDR3 protein: CAWRGQGGQPQHF

J gene: TRBJ1-6
D gene: -
V gene: TRBV5-6
clone size: -
CDR3 DNA: TGTGCCAGCAGCTTGGATGCACCCTGGAGCTCCTATAATTCACCCCTCCACTTT
CDR3 protein: CASSLDAPWSSYNSPLHF

J gene: TRBJ2-1
D gene: -
V gene: TRBV9
clone size: -
CDR3 DNA: TGTGCCAGCAGCGTGTGGGACTTTGACAATGAGCAGTTCTTC
CDR3 protein: CASSVWDFDNEQFF

J gene: TRBJ1-2
D gene: TRBD1
V gene: TRBV28
clone size: -
CDR3 DNA: TGTGCCAGCAGTGCGACAGGGGTTCGCTATGGCTACACCTTC
CDR3 protein: CASSATGVRYGYTF

J gene: TRBJ2-7
D gene: TRBD2
V gene: TRBV9
clone size: once
CDR3 DNA: TGTGCCAGCAGCCCTGGGGTACTAGCGGGAGGGGGCGAGCAGTACTTC
CDR3 protein: CASSPGVLAGGGEQYF

J gene: TRBJ1-2
D gene: TRBD1
V gene: TRBV13
clone size: once
CDR3 DNA: TGTGCCAGCAGCTTACCGGGACAGTCTGGCTATGGCTACACCTTC
CDR3 protein: CASSLPGQSGYGYTF

J gene: TRBJ1-6
D gene: -
V gene: TRBV6-5
clone size: -
CDR3 DNA: TGTGCCAGCAGGGTGGCGGGTAATTCACCCCTCCACTTT
CDR3 protein: CASRVAGNSPLHF

J gene: TRBJ2-3
D gene: -
V gene: TRBV19
clone size: -
CDR3 DNA: TGTGCCAGTAGTATAAGGGGAACAGATACGCAGTATTTT
CDR3 protein: CASSIRGTDTQYF

J gene: TRBJ1-1
D gene: -
V gene: TRBV25-1
clone size: -
CDR3 DNA: TGTGCCAGCAGTGAATATTTCGGGGAAGTGTACACTGAAGCTTTCTTT
CDR3 protein: CASSEYFGEVYTEAFF

J gene: TRBJ2-1
D gene: -
V gene: TRBV18
clone size: -
CDR3 DNA: TGTGCCAGCTCACCTGGACTCCGCGGGGCAACCTACAATGAGCAGTTCTTC
CDR3 protein: CASSPGLRGATYNEQFF

J gene: TRBJ1-5
D gene: TRBD1
V gene: TRBV19
clone size: -
CDR3 DNA: TGTGCCAGTAGTATCCAGGGGGGATTTAGCAATCAGCCCCAGCATTTT
CDR3 protein: CASSIQGGFSNQPQHF

J gene: TRBJ1-1
D gene: -
V gene: TRBV7-2
clone size: -
CDR3 DNA: TGTGCCAGCAGCCATAGAACAAGGGGTGACACTGAAGCTTTCTTT
CDR3 protein: CASSHRTRGDTEAFF

J gene: TRBJ1-4
D gene: TRBD1
V gene: TRBV4-2
clone size: few
CDR3 DNA: TGTGCCAGCAGCCACCAGACAGGGGATGAAAAACTGTTTTTT
CDR3 protein: CASSHQTGDEKLFF